The next 23 T cell receptor beta chains were all read from a single sample in a study of blood T cell repertoires in COVID-19. Sequencing was performed with immunoSEQ multiplex PCR; in TCRdb, only in-frame clones are kept and a portion is missing. This sample has roughly 230,000 clones, with approximately 81% found just once. Sample: PBMCs or T cells enriched from blood (not recorded which). The origin of the receptors is a woman aged 50 to 60 who had been exposed to COVID-19.

This clone was detected once. This sequence joins TRBV18 and TRBJ1-6, with D tentatively TRBD1 (6 bases). This CDR3 comprises 14 residues. The V end lost 1 base, the J end lost 10 bases, and 11 bases lay between the germline ends. From germline, CDR1 is KGHSH and CDR2 LQKENI. CDR3 nucleotide sequence: TGTGCCAGCTCACCACAGGGGGACGGATCACCCCTCCACTTT. Amino acids: CASSPQGDGSPLHF.

This chain uses TRBV24-1 with TRBJ2-1, with 11 nucleotides matching TRBD1. The germline gives CDR1 KGHDR, CDR2 SFDVKD. The CDR3 is 15 residues long. Trimming removed 5 bases from V and 6 bases from J; junction bases left unmatched: 5. The CDR3 DNA reads TGTGCCACCAGTGGCTCCGGGACAGGGGGCAATGAGCAGTTCTTC. Protein sequence: CATSGSGTGGNEQFF.

The table lists this clone with a few counts. The J gene is TRBJ1-4, the V gene TRBV11-3, with D maybe TRBD1 (5 bases). Germline V gives CDR1 SGHNT, CDR2 YENEEA. Trimming removed 3 bases at V and 2 bases at J, with 10 bases between. The CDR3 sequence is 15 residues long. In nucleotides, the CDR3 is TGTGCCAGCAGCTTCTCCCGGGGGACTAATGAAAAACTGTTTTTT. Residues: CASSFSRGTNEKLFF.

J is TRBJ2-7 and V is TRBV7-9, with D perhaps TRBD1 (5 bases). V shed 5 bases and J shed 7 bases, with 21 bases lying between them. CDR3 size: 15 residues. Germline CDR1 is SEHNR and CDR2 is FQNEAQ (reference sequence). The CDR3 loop is CASSPPTTDRREQYF. CDR3 sequence (DNA): TGTGCCAGCAGCCCCCCAACGACAGACCGTCGGGAGCAGTACTTC.

This sequence joins TRBV3-1 (or the pseudogene TRBV3-2) and TRBJ1-2; maybe TRBD1 (5 bases). Between the trimmed V and J ends, which lost 5 bases and 0 bases, there was a span of 13 bases. The CDR3 sequence is 15 residues long. The V gene's germline CDR1 is LGHDT and CDR2 YNNKEL (reference sequence). CDR3 sequence: CASSWGERSNYGYTF. Written as DNA, the CDR3 is TGTGCCAGCAGCTGGGGGGAACGTTCTAACTATGGCTACACCTTC.

The rearrangement uses TRBV5-1 and TRBJ1-1; TRBD1 matches at 8 bases. This CDR3 spans 20 amino acids. CDR1 and CDR2 (germline): SGHRS, YFSETQ. The junction had 18 bases not matched to a gene; V was cut back by 1 base and J by 1 base. The CDR3 region has the DNA TGCGCCAGCAGCTTGCCGACAGGGGCACATCCGGGGGCCCGGAACACTGAAGCTTTCTTT. Translated, it gives CASSLPTGAHPGARNTEAFF.

The rearrangement joins TRBV5-1 to TRBJ1-1; 8 bases are a match to TRBD1. CDR1 SGHRS and CDR2 YFSETQ come from the germline V gene. Trimming cost V 2 bases and J 1 base; bases outside gene matches: 7. The CDR3 length is 16 residues. CDR3 amino acids: CASSFTLGQGNTEAFF. The DNA for the CDR3 is TGCGCCAGCAGCTTTACTCTAGGACAGGGGAACACTGAAGCTTTCTTT.

J is TRBJ1-1 and V is TRBV11-2, with D hard to call. Germline CDR1 is SGHAT and CDR2 is FQNNGV. This CDR3 has 13 amino acids. Trimming stripped 4 bases from V and 6 bases from J, with 12 bases between. Here the CDR3 reads CASSSSAQAEAFF. CDR3 DNA sequence: TGTGCCAGCAGCTCGTCAGCCCAGGCTGAAGCTTTCTTT.

The chain carries TRBV5-5 and TRBJ2-6; no clear D. Deletions cut 4 bases from V and 0 bases from J, with 20 bases between. The CDR3 loop spans 19 amino acids. Germline lookup yields CDR1 SGHKS and CDR2 YYEKEE (reference sequence). CDR3 bases: TGTGCCAGCAGCGCGCTTACCGGTGCTGGTTCCTCTGGGGCCAACGTCCTGACTTTC. This sequence encodes CASSALTGAGSSGANVLTF.

J is TRBJ2-3 and V is TRBV7-2; D remains unclear. Between the trimmed V and J ends, which lost 1 base and 2 bases, there was a span of 4 bases. Germline assignment: CDR1 SGHTA and CDR2 FQGNSA. The CDR3 has 13 amino acids. The CDR3 DNA reads as TGTGCCAGCAGCTTAGACTTCACAGATACGCAGTATTTT. It specifies CASSLDFTDTQYF.

Written as DNA, the CDR3 is TGTGCCAGCAGTTTAAAGAGAGGAGAGTACGAGCAGTACTTC. It yields the protein CASSLKRGEYEQYF. The V gene is TRBV27, the J gene TRBJ2-7; no definite D call. There are 14 residues in the CDR3. In germline, CDR1 is MNHEY, CDR2 SMNVEV (reference sequence). Trimming took 2 bases from V and 4 from J, leaving 12 bases between them.

V and J are TRBV13 and TRBJ2-4, with D possibly TRBD1 on 6 matching bases. CDR1 is PRHDT, CDR2 FYEKMQ, per germline (reference sequence). The CDR3 runs 14 residues. The germline V and J ends were trimmed by 6 bases and 1 base, with 10 bases remaining between them. The CDR3 region has the DNA TGTGCCAGCAGTTCCGACAGGGCCAAAAACATTCAGTACTTC. The encoded protein is CASSSDRAKNIQYF.

The chain is built from TRBV20-1 and TRBJ1-2, with TRBD1 matching 7 bases. This CDR3 is 11 amino acids long. CDR1 and CDR2 from the germline V gene are DFQATT and SNEGSKA (reference sequence). V gave up 6 bases and J gave up 8 bases; unmatched junction bases: 6. The CDR3 protein is CSAPTGEGYTF. The CDR3 DNA reads TGCAGTGCGCCTACAGGGGAAGGCTACACCTTC.

Written as DNA, the CDR3 is TGTGCCAGCTCACCTACGACGAGCTCCAGGGCAGATACGCAGTATTTT. Its translation is CASSPTTSSRADTQYF. This chain uses TRBV18 with TRBJ2-3; tentative D call: TRBD1 (5 bases). Between the trimmed V and J ends, which lost 3 bases and 4 bases, there was a span of 17 bases. Germline V gives CDR1 KGHSH, CDR2 LQKENI. The CDR3 is 16 amino acids.

The chain couples TRBV12-5 to TRBJ1-3; no clear D. Trimming removed 8 bases at V and 0 bases at J, with 14 bases between. The germline V gene encodes CDR1 LGHNT and CDR2 FRNRAP. The CDR3 sequence is 15 residues long. The CDR3 bases are TGTGCTAGTTCCCTGGTGGCCACCTCTGGAAACACCATATATTTT. Amino acids: CASSLVATSGNTIYF. Filled out from reference TRBV12-5 and TRBJ1-3, the complete variable domain reads DARVTQTPRHKVTEMGQEVTMRCQPILGHNTVFWYRQTMMQGLELLAYFRNRAPLDDSGMPKDRFSAEMPDATLATLKIQPSEPRDSAVYFCASSLVATSGNTIYFGEGSWLTVV.

The chain carries TRBV7-9 and TRBJ1-1; D gene uncertain. The CDR3 loop spans 12 amino acids. Looked up from germline, CDR1 is SEHNR and CDR2 is FQNEAQ (reference sequence). Trimming left V 6 bases short and J 2 bases short, with 7 bases between. As DNA, the CDR3 is TGTGCCAGCAGTCTAGATAACACTGAAGCTTTCTTT. Translation gives CASSLDNTEAFF.

This chain connects TRBV24-1 to TRBJ2-3; the D gene is possibly TRBD2 (5 bases). Trimming stripped 3 bases from V and 6 bases from J, with 21 bases between. Germline values: CDR1 KGHDR, CDR2 SFDVKD. The CDR3 is 17 residues long. The DNA for the CDR3 is TGTGCCACCAGTGATACCACCCTCAGGCGGGTAGGGGATACGCAGTATTTT. Translation: CATSDTTLRRVGDTQYF.

The chain uses TRBV18 and TRBJ2-7; D is possibly TRBD2 (6 bases). Per the germline V gene, CDR1 is KGHSH and CDR2 is LQKENI. V lost 3 bases to trimming and J lost 3 bases, with 12 bases between them. The CDR3 has 14 residues. The CDR3 DNA reads as TGTGCCAGCTCACCCCCAGGGAGGATCTACGAGCAGTACTTC. This gives the protein CASSPPGRIYEQYF.

The CDR3 is CASSPGLAGRWETQYF. The DNA for the CDR3 is TGTGCCAGCAGCCCGGGACTAGCGGGGAGGTGGGAGACCCAGTACTTC. The chain uses TRBV3-1 (or the pseudogene TRBV3-2) and TRBJ2-5; 13 bases are shared with TRBD2. This CDR3 has 16 residues. V dropped 4 bases and J dropped 5; count of bases not matched to a gene: 7. Germline V gene sequence: CDR1 LGHDT, CDR2 YNNKEL (reference sequence).

The rearrangement joins TRBV29-1 to TRBJ2-3, with TRBD2 as a possible D gene (6 bases). The CDR3 length is 14 residues. With 4 bases removed from V and 5 bases from J, the gap between germline ends came to 16 bases. Germline values: CDR1 SQVTM, CDR2 ANQGSEA. In DNA form, the CDR3 reads TGCAGCGTTGCACGGGGGAGTATTCTAGATACGCAGTATTTT. Translating it yields CSVARGSILDTQYF.

V is TRBV28 and J is TRBJ1-6, with D unclear. Germline CDR1 MDHEN, CDR2 SYDVKM. The CDR3 is made up of 12 amino acids. Trimming shortened V by 2 bases and J by 11 bases, and 7 bases separated the two germline ends. CDR3 amino acids: CASSLPLPPLHF. The CDR3 DNA reads as TGTGCCAGCAGTTTACCCCTTCCACCCCTCCACTTT.

This chain connects TRBV19 to TRBJ1-5, with D unclear. CDR3 length equals 14 residues. The V end was cut by 7 bases, the J end by 1 base, with 11 bases between. The germline V gene has CDR1 LNHDA and CDR2 SQIVND (reference sequence). The CDR3 loop reads CASKDLRSNQPQHF. The DNA of the CDR3 is TGTGCCAGTAAGGACTTAAGGAGCAATCAGCCCCAGCATTTT.

The chain recombines TRBV5-1 with TRBJ1-2, with D possibly TRBD1 on 6 matching bases. Germline V CDR1 and CDR2: SGHRS, YFSETQ. CDR3 length equals 15 residues. V was shortened by 4 bases and J by 5 bases, with 18 bases between the two germline ends. For the CDR3, the DNA is TGCGCCAGCAGCCCAGCGGGACACCGGGTATATGGCTACACCTTC. Translating gives CASSPAGHRVYGYTF.